The next 21 T cell receptor beta chains were all read from a single sample in a study of shared clonotypes between healthy human individuals. TCRdb's copy holds only in-frame clones and misses some; the assay was immunoSEQ multiplex PCR. The repertoire has roughly 1,100,000 clones, about 75% of them found once; the top ten carry approximately 1.5%. Sequenced input: memory CD4+ T cells sorted from blood. Specified subset: CD45RA-negative fraction. The receptor set was obtained from a man aged 18-30 years in good health.

A few counts support this clone. The same CDR3 is also encoded by other DNA sequences in this sample. The J gene is TRBJ2-5, the V gene TRBV20-1; perhaps TRBD1 as D (6 bases). Trimming left V 5 bases short and J 5 bases short, with 9 bases between. Germline V gives CDR1 DFQATT, CDR2 SNEGSKA (reference sequence). This CDR3 region has 11 residues. The CDR3 DNA reads as TGCAGTGCTGTAAGGGGGGAGACCCAGTACTTC. As protein: CSAVRGETQYF.

The V call is TRBV7-3, the J call TRBJ2-1; 10 nucleotides agree with TRBD2. Per the germline V gene, CDR1 is SGHTA and CDR2 is FQGTGA. With 3 bases clipped from V and 10 bases from J, the junction kept 9 bases outside the gene matches. There are 15 residues in the CDR3. The CDR3 loop reads CASSFTSGDSPEQFF. DNA for the CDR3: TGTGCCAGCAGCTTTACTAGCGGGGATTCCCCCGAGCAGTTCTTC.

This clone was detected only once. The chain links TRBV6-1 to TRBJ2-2; D is uncertain. The CDR3 runs 13 residues. Trimming cost V 6 bases and J 0 bases, with 5 bases left between them. CDR1 is MNHNS, CDR2 SASEGT, per germline. The CDR3 protein is CASREPNTGELFF. CDR3 sequence (DNA): TGTGCCAGCAGGGAACCGAACACCGGGGAGCTGTTTTTT.

This clone was found a few times. In the same sample, other DNA sequences code for this CDR3. The rearrangement uses TRBV5-1 and TRBJ1-1, with 9 positions matching TRBD1. CDR3 size: 14 residues. V lost 4 bases and J lost 5; bases outside the gene matches: 6. Germline CDR1 SGHRS, CDR2 YFSETQ. The chain's CDR3 is CASSLQGARTEAFF. The CDR3 DNA sequence: TGCGCCAGCAGCCTACAGGGGGCGCGAACTGAAGCTTTCTTT. The full variable domain, completed using reference TRBV5-1 and TRBJ1-1, is KAGVTQTPRYLIKTRGQQVTLSCSPISGHRSVSWYQQTPGQGLQFLFEYFSETQRNKGNFPGRFSGRQFSNSRSEMNVSTLELGDSALYLCASSLQGARTEAFFGQGTRLTVV.

The V call is TRBV2, the J call TRBJ2-7; 12 bases match TRBD1. The germline V gene encodes CDR1 SNHLY and CDR2 FYNNEI. V was pared by 5 bases and J by 7 bases, with 12 bases of the junction left unmatched. The CDR3 length is 16 residues. CDR3 nucleotides: TGTGCCAGCAGTCGGGGTGGGGGACAGGGGGCACGGGAGCAGTACTTC. Encoded protein: CASSRGGGQGAREQYF.

This chain connects TRBV4-1 to TRBJ1-6, with D possibly matching TRBD1 (5 bases). Germline V gives CDR1 MGHRA, CDR2 YSYEKL. The CDR3 consists of 15 residues. With 4 bases removed from V and 13 bases from J, the gap between germline ends came to 20 bases. CDR3 amino acids: CASSPLSPDIAPLHF. CDR3 DNA: TGCGCCAGCAGCCCCCTCTCCCCGGACATTGCGCCCCTCCACTTT.

This clone turned up a few times. The chain couples TRBV4-3 to TRBJ1-6, with D hard to call. Germline V lookup: CDR1 LGHNA, CDR2 YSLEER. Deletions cut 0 bases from V and 11 bases from J, with 14 bases between. The CDR3 consists of 15 residues. The chain's CDR3 is CASSQDLGSVAPLHF. The CDR3 bases are TGCGCCAGCAGCCAAGATCTAGGGTCTGTTGCACCCCTCCACTTT.

J is TRBJ1-6 and V is TRBV2; 8 bases are a match to TRBD1. The CDR3 runs to 15 residues. Trimming took 7 bases from V and 8 from J; bases not matched to a gene: 10. In germline, CDR1 is SNHLY, CDR2 FYNNEI. CDR3 in amino acids: CASNSQGARDSPLHF. Here the CDR3 DNA reads TGTGCCAGCAATTCCCAGGGGGCGCGGGATTCACCCCTCCACTTT.

J is TRBJ1-5 and V is TRBV5-1; possible D gene TRBD1, 5 bases. The CDR3 consists of 15 residues. Germline V lookup: CDR1 SGHRS, CDR2 YFSETQ. The germline V and J ends were trimmed by 4 bases and 4 bases, with 15 bases remaining between them. CDR3 sequence reads: CASSLEGRPNQPQHF. The CDR3 region has the DNA TGCGCCAGCAGCCTAGAGGGGCGGCCTAATCAGCCCCAGCATTTT.

This clone was observed once. This chain links TRBV6-5 with TRBJ2-7; tentatively, D is TRBD1 (6 bases). The germline V and J ends were trimmed by 10 bases and 1 base, with 14 bases remaining between them. CDR3 length equals 13 residues. The germline V gene has CDR1 MNHEY and CDR2 SVGAGI. The CDR3 DNA sequence: TGTGCCACCCTGGGACACAAATCCTACGAGCAGTACTTC. Translation gives CATLGHKSYEQYF.

The CDR3 nucleotides read TGTGCCAGTAGTATCTTGACTAGCGGGAGGGCCCACGGGGAGCTGTTTTTT. It codes for CASSILTSGRAHGELFF. The chain combines TRBV19 with TRBJ2-2, with TRBD2 identical over 14 bases. CDR1 LNHDA and CDR2 SQIVND come from the germline V gene (reference sequence). This CDR3 spans 17 amino acids. V dropped 3 bases and J dropped 7; count of bases not matched to a gene: 7.

This sequence joins TRBV4-3 and TRBJ2-1; D unresolved. V gave up 0 bases and J gave up 4 bases, with 10 bases separating them. CDR3 size: 15 residues. Germline-derived CDR1 and CDR2 are LGHNA and YSLEER. DNA of the CDR3: TGCGCCAGCAGCCAAGATTCAGGATTATACAATGAGCAGTTCTTC. Translating gives CASSQDSGLYNEQFF.

The rearrangement links TRBV28 to TRBJ2-5, with 15 bases identical to TRBD2. The germline V gene has CDR1 MDHEN and CDR2 SYDVKM. The CDR3 has 19 amino acids. V lost 5 bases, J lost 1 base, and 11 bases stayed unmatched. The CDR3 nucleotides read TGTGCCAGCAGTCCACGACCGGGACTAGCGGGGGGCCCCCAAGAGACCCAGTACTTC. It codes for CASSPRPGLAGGPQETQYF.

This clone was found a few times. The chain uses TRBV7-2 and TRBJ2-7; D remains unclear. The CDR3 runs to 14 residues. The V gene lost 8 bases and the J gene lost 0 bases, with 14 bases spanning the gap. Germline V CDR1 and CDR2: SGHTA, FQGNSA. CDR3 amino acids: CASQRIYGSYEQYF. In DNA form, the CDR3 reads TGTGCCAGCCAACGCATTTACGGCTCCTACGAGCAGTACTTC.

This chain connects TRBV6-5 to TRBJ2-3; possible D gene TRBD1, 5 bases. The CDR3 sequence is 14 residues long. Germline V gene data show CDR1 as MNHEY and CDR2 as SVGAGI. V was clipped by 2 bases and J by 2 bases, with 8 bases between them. CDR3 amino acids: CASSYDSHTDTQYF. CDR3 bases: TGTGCCAGCAGTTACGACAGTCACACAGATACGCAGTATTTT.

The chain joins TRBV19 to TRBJ1-5; 12 positions agree with TRBD1. With V trimmed by 4 bases and J by 7 bases, 11 bases remained unmatched. The CDR3 has 17 residues. Germline V gene lookup returns CDR1 LNHDA and CDR2 SQIVND (reference sequence). Written as DNA, the CDR3 is TGTGCCAGTAGTACGATTCCGGGACAGGGGGCTTGGCAGCCCCAGCATTTT. Translating it yields CASSTIPGQGAWQPQHF. Filled out from reference TRBV19 and TRBJ1-5, the complete variable domain reads DGGITQSPKYLFRKEGQNVTLSCEQNLNHDAMYWYRQDPGQGLRLIYYSQIVNDFQKGDIAEGYSVSREKKESFPLTVTSAQKNPTAFYLCASSTIPGQGAWQPQHFGDGTRLSIL.

CDR3 nucleotide sequence: TGTGCCAGCACTGGACGACAGGCGGGGAATGAGCAGTTCTTC. Its protein product is CASTGRQAGNEQFF. The V call is TRBV2, the J call TRBJ2-1; TRBD1 or TRBD2 may be the D gene (6 bases each). The CDR3 consists of 14 residues. Deletions cut 7 bases from V and 7 bases from J, with 17 bases between. Germline values: CDR1 SNHLY, CDR2 FYNNEI.

The rearrangement links TRBV5-6 to TRBJ2-3; 7 nucleotides match TRBD2. Looked up from germline, CDR1 is SGHDT and CDR2 is YYEEEE. J was trimmed by 2 bases and V by 4 bases; bases with no gene match: 7. The CDR3 loop spans 15 amino acids. The CDR3 DNA reads as TGTGCCAGCAGCCTCGGGACTATCACCACAGATACGCAGTATTTT. Protein sequence: CASSLGTITTDTQYF.

The V call is TRBV6-6, the J call TRBJ2-7, with D perhaps TRBD1 or TRBD2 (5 bases each). The CDR3 is 15 amino acids. Germline V gene data show CDR1 as MNHNY and CDR2 as SVGAGI (reference sequence). The V end lost 2 bases, the J end lost 5 bases, and 16 bases lay between the germline ends. The CDR3 region is CASSYQPGPRNEQYF. The CDR3 nucleotides are TGTGCCAGCAGTTACCAACCGGGGCCTAGGAACGAGCAGTACTTC.

The chain links TRBV19 to TRBJ1-2, with 9 bases fitting TRBD1. Germline V lookup: CDR1 LNHDA, CDR2 SQIVND (reference sequence). The V segment lost 1 base and the J segment 6 bases; nucleotides outside the gene matches: 9. The CDR3 totals 16 residues. The CDR3 loop is CASSIALLQGADGYTF. The DNA for the CDR3 is TGTGCCAGTAGTATAGCCCTCCTACAGGGGGCGGATGGCTACACCTTC.

About this clone: Distinct nucleotide sequences in the sample also encode this CDR3. The chain couples TRBV28 to TRBJ2-5; D is unresolved. V lost 6 bases, J lost 2 bases, and 10 bases lay in between. In germline, CDR1 is MDHEN, CDR2 SYDVKM. CDR3 size: 13 residues. The CDR3 DNA reads TGTGCCAGCAGCCTAGATAATCAAGAGACCCAGTACTTC. Its protein is CASSLDNQETQYF.